A single TCR beta chain is shown here with its context. Antigen unknown. Germline and junction disagree at one end, which may indicate a read error. Germline V CDR1 and CDR2: LGHDT, YNNKEL (reference sequence). The CDR3 runs to 15 residues. The record originates from a study of brain metastases from non-small cell lung cancer. Findings and limits, study-wide: Metastases had sparse T cells but largely shared repertoires with primaries. T-cell clones appeared expanded in 60% to 75% of brain metastases relative to matched primary tumors. Brain metastases had lower T-cell infiltration than primary tumors.

Clones were read by immunoSEQ multiplex PCR, and TCRdb kept only the in-frame ones, dropping some. The sample holds about 2,700 clones, around 80% seen once. This clonotype was obtained from a donor aged 40 or over with non-small cell lung cancer. The sample consisted of primary lung tumor tissue. The chain couples TRBV3-1 (or the pseudogene TRBV3-2) to TRBJ1-2; D is unresolved. Here the CDR3 DNA reads TGTGCCAGCAACTCTGAAGGGTTATCAAACTATGACTACACCTTC. Its translation: CASNSEGLSNYDYTF.